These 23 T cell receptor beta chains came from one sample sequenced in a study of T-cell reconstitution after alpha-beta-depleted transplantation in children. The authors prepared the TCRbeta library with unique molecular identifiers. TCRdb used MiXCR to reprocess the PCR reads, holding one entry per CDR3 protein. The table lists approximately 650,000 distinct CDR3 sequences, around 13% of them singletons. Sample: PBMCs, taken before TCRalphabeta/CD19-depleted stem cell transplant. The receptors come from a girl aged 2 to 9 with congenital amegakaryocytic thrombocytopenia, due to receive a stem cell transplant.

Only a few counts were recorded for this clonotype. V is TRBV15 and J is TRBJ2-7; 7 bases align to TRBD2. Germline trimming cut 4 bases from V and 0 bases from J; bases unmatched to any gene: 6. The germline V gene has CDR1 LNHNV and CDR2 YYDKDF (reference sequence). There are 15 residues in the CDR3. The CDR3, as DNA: TGTGCCACCAGCAAAGGAAGCGGGATCTCCTACGAGCAGTACTTC. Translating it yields CATSKGSGISYEQYF. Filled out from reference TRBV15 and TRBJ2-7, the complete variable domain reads DAMVIQNPRYQVTQFGKPVTLSCSQTLNHNVMYWYQQKSSQAPKLLFHYYDKDFNNEADTPDNFQSRRPNTSFCFLDIRSPGLGDTAMYLCATSKGSGISYEQYFGPGTRLTVT.

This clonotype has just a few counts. CDR3 in amino acids: CASSLGTSGANEQFF. Written as DNA, the CDR3 is TGTGCCAGCAGTCTAGGGACTAGCGGTGCCAATGAGCAGTTCTTC. The chain links TRBV28 to TRBJ2-1, with 11 bases lining up with TRBD2. This CDR3 has 15 amino acids. Trimming took 5 bases from V and 6 from J; bases not matched to a gene: 6. The germline V gene has CDR1 MDHEN and CDR2 SYDVKM.

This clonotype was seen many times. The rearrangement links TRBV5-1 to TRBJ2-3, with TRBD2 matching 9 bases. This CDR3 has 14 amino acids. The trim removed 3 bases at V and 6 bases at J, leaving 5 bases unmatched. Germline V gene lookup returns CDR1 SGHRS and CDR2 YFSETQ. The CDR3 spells CASSWGLAGDTQYF. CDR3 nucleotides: TGCGCCAGCAGCTGGGGACTAGCCGGCGATACGCAGTATTTT.

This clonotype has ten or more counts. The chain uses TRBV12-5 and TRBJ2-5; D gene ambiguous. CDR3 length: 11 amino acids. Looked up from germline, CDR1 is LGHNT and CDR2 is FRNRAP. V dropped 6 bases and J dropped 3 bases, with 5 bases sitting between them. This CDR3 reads CASGSEETQYF. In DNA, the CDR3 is TGTGCTAGTGGCTCTGAAGAGACCCAGTACTTC.

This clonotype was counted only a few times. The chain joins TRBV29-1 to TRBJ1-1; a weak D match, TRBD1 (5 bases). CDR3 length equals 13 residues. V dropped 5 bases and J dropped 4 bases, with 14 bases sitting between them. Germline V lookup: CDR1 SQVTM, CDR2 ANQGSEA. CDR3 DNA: TGCAGCGTTTCTGGGGGGGGGGTCACTGAAGCTTTCTTT. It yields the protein CSVSGGGVTEAFF.

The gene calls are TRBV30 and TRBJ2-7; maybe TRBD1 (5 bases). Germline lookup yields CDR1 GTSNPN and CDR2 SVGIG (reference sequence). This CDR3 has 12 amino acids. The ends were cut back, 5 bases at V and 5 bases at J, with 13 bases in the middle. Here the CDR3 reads CAWAFQGHEQYF. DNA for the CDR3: TGTGCCTGGGCCTTCCAGGGCCACGAGCAGTACTTC.

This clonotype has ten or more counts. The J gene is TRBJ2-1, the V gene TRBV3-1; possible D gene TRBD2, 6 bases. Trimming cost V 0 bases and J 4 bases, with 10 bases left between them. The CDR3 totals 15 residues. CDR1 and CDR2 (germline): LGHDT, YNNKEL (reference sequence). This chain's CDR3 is CASSQEWGEYNEQFF. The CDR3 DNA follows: TGTGCCAGCAGCCAAGAGTGGGGGGAATACAATGAGCAGTTCTTC.

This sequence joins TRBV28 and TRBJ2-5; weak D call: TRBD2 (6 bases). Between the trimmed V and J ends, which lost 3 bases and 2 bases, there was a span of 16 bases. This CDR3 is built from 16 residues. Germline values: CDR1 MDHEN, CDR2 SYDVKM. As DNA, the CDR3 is TGTGCCAGCAGTTTCGCCGGGGCGGGGCAACAAGAGACCCAGTACTTC. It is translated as CASSFAGAGQQETQYF.

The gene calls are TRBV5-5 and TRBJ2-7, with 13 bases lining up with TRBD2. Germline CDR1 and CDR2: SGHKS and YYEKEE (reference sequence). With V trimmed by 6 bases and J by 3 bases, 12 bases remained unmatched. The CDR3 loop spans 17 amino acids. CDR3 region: CASTRLAGGRFFYEQYF. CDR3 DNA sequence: TGTGCCAGCACAAGACTAGCGGGAGGCCGATTTTTCTACGAGCAGTACTTC.

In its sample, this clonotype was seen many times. The CDR3 DNA reads TGTGCCACCAGCCCCGGGGTTGGCAATCAGCCCCAGCATTTT. Translation gives CATSPGVGNQPQHF. The chain joins TRBV15 to TRBJ1-5; D is uncertain. The germline V and J ends were trimmed by 5 bases and 2 bases, with 10 bases remaining between them. This CDR3 is built from 14 residues. Germline lookup yields CDR1 LNHNV and CDR2 YYDKDF (reference sequence).

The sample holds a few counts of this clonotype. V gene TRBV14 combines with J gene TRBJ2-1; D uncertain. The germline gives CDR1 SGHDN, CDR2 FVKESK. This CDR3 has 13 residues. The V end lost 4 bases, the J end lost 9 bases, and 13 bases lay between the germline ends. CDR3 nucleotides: TGTGCCAGCAGCCGCCTCCTGATCCGTGAGCAGTTCTTC. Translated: CASSRLLIREQFF.

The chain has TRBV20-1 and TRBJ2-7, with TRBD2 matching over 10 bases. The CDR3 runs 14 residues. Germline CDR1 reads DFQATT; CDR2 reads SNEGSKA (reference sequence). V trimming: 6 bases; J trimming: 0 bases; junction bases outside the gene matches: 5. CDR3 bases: TGCAGTGCAAGCGCTAGCGGGAGCTCCTACGAGCAGTACTTC. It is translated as CSASASGSSYEQYF.

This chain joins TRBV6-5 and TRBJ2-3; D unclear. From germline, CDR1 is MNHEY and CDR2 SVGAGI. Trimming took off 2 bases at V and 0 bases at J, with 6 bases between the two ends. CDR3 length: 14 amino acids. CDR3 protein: CASSYEGSTDTQYF. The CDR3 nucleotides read TGTGCCAGCAGTTACGAAGGTAGCACAGATACGCAGTATTTT.

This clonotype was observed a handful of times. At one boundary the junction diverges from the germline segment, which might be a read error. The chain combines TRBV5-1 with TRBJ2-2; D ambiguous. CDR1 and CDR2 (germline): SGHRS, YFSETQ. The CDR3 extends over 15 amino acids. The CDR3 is CASSLVVGDTGELFF. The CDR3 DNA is TGCGCCAGCAGCTTGGTGGTTGGAGACACCGGAGAGCTGTTTTTT.

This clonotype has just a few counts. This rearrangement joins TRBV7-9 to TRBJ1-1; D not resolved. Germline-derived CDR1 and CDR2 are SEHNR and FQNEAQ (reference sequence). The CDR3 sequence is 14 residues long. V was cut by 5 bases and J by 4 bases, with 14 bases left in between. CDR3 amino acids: CASSLSGLFTEAFF. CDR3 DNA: TGTGCCAGCAGCCTTAGCGGGCTTTTCACTGAAGCTTTCTTT.

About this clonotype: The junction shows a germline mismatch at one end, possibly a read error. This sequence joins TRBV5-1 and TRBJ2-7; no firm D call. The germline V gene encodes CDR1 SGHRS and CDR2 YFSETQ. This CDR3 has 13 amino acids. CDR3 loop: CASRLDGSYEQYF. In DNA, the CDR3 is TGCGCCAGCAGGTTGGACGGATCCTACGAGCAGTACTTC.

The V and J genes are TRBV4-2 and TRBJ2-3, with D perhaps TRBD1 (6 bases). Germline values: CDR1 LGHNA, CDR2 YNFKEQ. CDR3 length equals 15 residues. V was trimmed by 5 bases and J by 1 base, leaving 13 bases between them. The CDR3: CASSNRADGTDTQYF. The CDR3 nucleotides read TGTGCCAGCAGCAACAGGGCGGACGGCACAGATACGCAGTATTTT.

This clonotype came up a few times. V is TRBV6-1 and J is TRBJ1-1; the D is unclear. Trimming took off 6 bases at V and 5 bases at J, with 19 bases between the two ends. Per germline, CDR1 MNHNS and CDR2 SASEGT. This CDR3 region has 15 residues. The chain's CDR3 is CASRHQFLRPTEAFF. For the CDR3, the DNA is TGTGCCAGCAGACACCAGTTCCTCCGCCCGACTGAAGCTTTCTTT.

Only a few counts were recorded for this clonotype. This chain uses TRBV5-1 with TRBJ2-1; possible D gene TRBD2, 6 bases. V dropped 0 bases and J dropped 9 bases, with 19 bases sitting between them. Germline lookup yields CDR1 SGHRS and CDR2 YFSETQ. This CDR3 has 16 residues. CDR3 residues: CASSLVVGGMKIEQFF. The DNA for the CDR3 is TGCGCCAGCAGCTTGGTTGTCGGCGGGATGAAGATTGAGCAGTTCTTC.

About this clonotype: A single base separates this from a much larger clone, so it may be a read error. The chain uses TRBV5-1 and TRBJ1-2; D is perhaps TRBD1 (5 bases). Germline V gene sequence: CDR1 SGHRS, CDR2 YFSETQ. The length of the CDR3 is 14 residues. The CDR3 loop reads CASSGDVANYSYTF. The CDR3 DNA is TGCGCCAGCAGCGGGGACGTAGCTAACTATAGCTACACCTTC.

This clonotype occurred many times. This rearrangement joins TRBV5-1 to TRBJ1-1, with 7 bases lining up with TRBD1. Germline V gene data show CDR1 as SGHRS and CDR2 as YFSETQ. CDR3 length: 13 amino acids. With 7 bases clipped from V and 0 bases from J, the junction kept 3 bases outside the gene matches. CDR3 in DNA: TGCGCCAGCCAGGGACAGTTGAACACTGAAGCTTTCTTT. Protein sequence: CASQGQLNTEAFF.

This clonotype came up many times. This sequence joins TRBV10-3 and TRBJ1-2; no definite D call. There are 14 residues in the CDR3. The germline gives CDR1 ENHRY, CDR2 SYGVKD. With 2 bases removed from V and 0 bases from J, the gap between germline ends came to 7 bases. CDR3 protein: CAISEAATNYGYTF. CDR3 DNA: TGTGCCATCAGTGAGGCAGCCACTAACTATGGCTACACCTTC.

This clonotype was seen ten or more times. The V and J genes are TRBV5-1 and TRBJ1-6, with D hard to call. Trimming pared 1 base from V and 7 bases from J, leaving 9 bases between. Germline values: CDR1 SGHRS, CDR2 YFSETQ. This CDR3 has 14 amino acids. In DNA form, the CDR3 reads TGCGCCAGCAGCTTGCTTCCAGAGAATTCACCCCTCCACTTT. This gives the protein CASSLLPENSPLHF.